This T cell receptor (beta chain) is from a study of PD-1 blockade in mismatch repair-deficient tumors. Across the whole study: All were previously treated, progressing patients with around eleven mismatch repair-deficient cancer types.

Assay used: immunoSEQ multiplex PCR; TCRdb lists only in-frame clones, some missing. Found here are around 18,000 clones, about 80% of them singletons; the top ten hold roughly 1.7%. Germline CDR1 reads SQVTM; CDR2 reads ANQGSEA. This CDR3 comprises 17 residues. Trimming cost V 6 bases and J 3 bases; bases outside gene matches: 14. J is TRBJ1-2 and V is TRBV29-1; 12 nucleotides line up with TRBD1. The clonotype originates from an adult with mismatch repair-deficient cancer. The starting material was PBMCs, obtained less than 25 weeks after starting pembrolizumab. The CDR3 spells CSVLNRDRGLGDYGYTF. As DNA, the CDR3 is TGCAGCGTCCTGAACCGGGACAGGGGGCTCGGGGACTATGGCTACACCTTC. Full variable domain (missing parts from reference TRBV29-1 and TRBJ1-2): SAVISQKPSRDICQRGTSLTIQCQVDSQVTMMFWYRQQPGQSLTLIATANQGSEATYESGFVIDKFPISRPNLTFSTLTVSNMSPEDSSIYLCSVLNRDRGLGDYGYTFGSGTRLTVV.